Below are 32 T cell receptor beta chains sequenced from a single sample in a study of T cell clones after liver transplantation (dated by TCRdb to about 2019). Libraries were constructed by the immunoSEQ multiplex PCR assay. In TCRdb, the immuneACCESS table is reduced to in-frame sequences with V and J assigned. These tables do not hold every clone; where another copy was compared, an unresolved V gene accounts for under half, and the others remain unexplained. A total of around 70,000 clones appear in this sample, about 92% of them only once. Over 0.75% of the sample lies in the top ten. The sample here was CD4+ T cells from blood, taken less than 27 months after liver transplant. The source is a human patient who received a liver transplant. After a transplant, the donor of the graft may account for some T cells.

V gene TRBV7-2 combines with J gene TRBJ1-1, with 8 bases aligning to TRBD1. Germline assignment: CDR1 SGHTA and CDR2 FQGNSA. V lost 7 bases to trimming and J lost 4 bases; unmatched junction nucleotides: 5. The CDR3 loop spans 13 amino acids. CDR3: CASIKTGGTEAFF. The CDR3, as DNA: TGTGCCAGCATCAAAACAGGGGGCACTGAAGCTTTCTTT.

This clone was recorded a few times. The chain is built from TRBV5-4 and TRBJ2-5; D is perhaps TRBD1 (6 bases). The CDR3 is 14 residues long. V was cut by 3 bases and J by 2 bases, with 11 bases left in between. Per germline, CDR1 SGHNT and CDR2 YYREEE (reference sequence). The CDR3 reads CASSSSRGQETQYF. The CDR3 DNA reads as TGTGCCAGCAGCTCCTCCAGGGGTCAAGAGACCCAGTACTTC.

The rearrangement links TRBV5-1 to TRBJ2-7; TRBD2 aligns across 11 bases. Germline V gives CDR1 SGHRS, CDR2 YFSETQ. V was pared by 4 bases and J by 4 bases, with 7 bases of the junction left unmatched. The CDR3 covers 15 residues. CDR3 DNA: TGCGCCAGCAGCATGACTAGCGGGAATGCGTACGAGCAGTACTTC. It is translated as CASSMTSGNAYEQYF.

The chain joins TRBV6-6 to TRBJ1-5, with 9 bases that match TRBD1. The J segment lost 0 bases and the V segment lost 7 bases, leaving 4 bases of the junction unmatched. The CDR3 runs to 15 residues. Germline CDR1 and CDR2: MNHNY and SVGAGI (reference sequence). The CDR3 nucleotides read TGTGCCAGCAAACAACAGGGGGCTAGCAATCAGCCCCAGCATTTT. Translation gives CASKQQGASNQPQHF.

This chain uses TRBV7-3 with TRBJ2-7; 10 nucleotides match TRBD1. CDR1 and CDR2 from the germline V gene are SGHTA and FQGTGA. Trimming at V came to 3 bases and at J to 7 bases, leaving 3 bases not matched to a gene. The CDR3 spans 13 residues. The CDR3 DNA reads as TGTGCCAGCAGCTTGGACAGGGGGAGAGAGCAGTACTTC. This encodes CASSLDRGREQYF.

The chain has TRBV5-1 and TRBJ1-4, with D possibly TRBD1 on 6 matching bases. Germline V gene sequence: CDR1 SGHRS, CDR2 YFSETQ. V lost 0 bases, J lost 7 bases, and 16 bases lay in between. CDR3 size: 16 residues. In nucleotides, the CDR3 is TGCGCCAGCAGCTTGGGTCTTTCAGGGGAGGGTGAAAAACTGTTTTTT. Translating gives CASSLGLSGEGEKLFF.

The chain joins TRBV5-1 to TRBJ2-3; 8 nucleotides align to TRBD2. The CDR3 is 16 residues long. Germline CDR1 and CDR2: SGHRS and YFSETQ. The J segment lost 2 bases and the V segment lost 3 bases, leaving 8 bases of the junction unmatched. For the CDR3, the DNA is TGCGCCAGCAGCTACGCACGGGGGGGCTTCACAGATACGCAGTATTTT. The encoded protein is CASSYARGGFTDTQYF.

The V and J genes are TRBV28 and TRBJ2-1; possible D gene TRBD1, 6 bases. V gave up 5 bases and J gave up 0 bases, with 17 bases separating them. Germline V gives CDR1 MDHEN, CDR2 SYDVKM. CDR3 length: 17 residues. CDR3 residues: CASSARGRTSSYNEQFF. CDR3 nucleotides: TGTGCCAGCAGTGCCAGGGGACGCACGAGCTCCTACAATGAGCAGTTCTTC.

This sequence joins TRBV19 and TRBJ2-2; unclear D gene. The germline V and J ends were trimmed by 4 bases and 0 bases, with 6 bases remaining between them. Germline lookup yields CDR1 LNHDA and CDR2 SQIVND (reference sequence). The CDR3 has 14 amino acids. The chain's CDR3 is CASSNLANTGELFF. The CDR3 nucleotides are TGTGCCAGTAGTAACTTGGCGAACACCGGGGAGCTGTTTTTT.

The CDR3 region is CASSLYSMNTEAFF. The CDR3 DNA is TGCGCCAGCAGCTTGTATTCAATGAACACTGAAGCTTTCTTT. The V call is TRBV5-1, the J call TRBJ1-1; D uncertain. This CDR3 is built from 14 residues. Trimming took 1 base from V and 0 from J, leaving 7 bases between them. Germline V CDR1 and CDR2: SGHRS, YFSETQ.

The gene calls are TRBV11-2 and TRBJ2-7, with D perhaps TRBD1 (6 bases). The CDR3 covers 14 residues. Germline CDR1 and CDR2: SGHAT and FQNNGV. V lost 5 bases and J lost 2, with 13 bases in between. The chain's CDR3 is CASSPGTRPYEQYF. CDR3 nucleotides: TGTGCCAGCAGCCCCGGGACACGCCCCTACGAGCAGTACTTC.

The chain recombines TRBV5-1 with TRBJ2-5; a weak D match, TRBD2 (5 bases). This CDR3 is built from 15 residues. Between the trimmed V and J ends, which lost 4 bases and 2 bases, there was a span of 15 bases. Germline CDR1 reads SGHRS; CDR2 reads YFSETQ. CDR3 region: CASSPRPGRQETQYF. The CDR3, as DNA: TGCGCCAGCAGCCCAAGGCCGGGAAGGCAAGAGACCCAGTACTTC. The variable domain in full, with the rest retrieved from reference TRBV5-1 and TRBJ2-5, is KAGVTQTPRYLIKTRGQQVTLSCSPISGHRSVSWYQQTPGQGLQFLFEYFSETQRNKGNFPGRFSGRQFSNSRSEMNVSTLELGDSALYLCASSPRPGRQETQYFGPGTRLLVL.

V is TRBV7-2 and J is TRBJ2-2; D may be TRBD2 (6 bases). CDR3 length: 15 amino acids. Deletions cut 2 bases from V and 4 bases from J, with 11 bases between. Germline-derived CDR1 and CDR2 are SGHTA and FQGNSA. The CDR3: CASSLHPRGTGELFF. The CDR3 DNA follows: TGTGCCAGCAGCTTACATCCGCGGGGCACCGGGGAGCTGTTTTTT.

The rearrangement joins TRBV28 to TRBJ1-2; D is unclear. The CDR3 loop spans 12 amino acids. V lost 7 bases to trimming and J lost 4 bases, with 10 bases between them. Germline CDR1 reads MDHEN; CDR2 reads SYDVKM. The DNA of the CDR3 is TGTGCCAGCACCTCCATGCCCTATGGCTACACCTTC. It encodes CASTSMPYGYTF.

This clone was picked up a small number of times. V gene TRBV6-1 combines with J gene TRBJ1-1; perhaps TRBD1 as D (6 bases). V shed 0 bases and J shed 7 bases, with 12 bases lying between them. The CDR3 is made up of 14 amino acids. Per the germline V gene, CDR1 is MNHNS and CDR2 is SASEGT. The CDR3 here is CASSEAGGQIEAFF. DNA for the CDR3: TGTGCCAGCAGTGAAGCTGGAGGACAGATTGAAGCTTTCTTT.

V gene TRBV5-1 combines with J gene TRBJ1-4; TRBD1 agrees at 8 bases. CDR1 is SGHRS and CDR2 is YFSETQ in the germline V gene. V was clipped by 4 bases and J by 7 bases; unmatched bases: 9. The CDR3 is 15 amino acids. CDR3 loop: CASSRDRGLGEKLFF. CDR3 coding DNA: TGCGCCAGCAGCAGAGACAGGGGTTTGGGTGAAAAACTGTTTTTT. The full variable domain, with the rest looked up from reference TRBV5-1 and TRBJ1-4, is KAGVTQTPRYLIKTRGQQVTLSCSPISGHRSVSWYQQTPGQGLQFLFEYFSETQRNKGNFPGRFSGRQFSNSRSEMNVSTLELGDSALYLCASSRDRGLGEKLFFGSGTQLSVL.

This sequence joins TRBV5-1 and TRBJ2-1, with 11 bases identical to TRBD2. Trimming took 0 bases from V and 6 from J; bases not matched to a gene: 5. This CDR3 contains 16 residues. Germline V gives CDR1 SGHRS, CDR2 YFSETQ. The CDR3, as DNA: TGCGCCAGCAGCTTGGTTAGCGGGAGGGCCTTCAATGAGCAGTTCTTC. Its translation: CASSLVSGRAFNEQFF.

DNA for the CDR3: TGTGCCAGCAGCTTGGAGCGGGAGGTTGTGCCGACAGCCAAAAACATTCAGTACTTC. This translates into CASSLEREVVPTAKNIQYF. The chain is built from TRBV7-2 and TRBJ2-4; 9 bases agree with TRBD2. The CDR3 runs 19 residues. With V trimmed by 3 bases and J by 0 bases, 12 bases remained unmatched. The germline V gene has CDR1 SGHTA and CDR2 FQGNSA.

The chain carries TRBV21-1 and TRBJ2-7; the table's D call, TRBD2, has no DNA check behind it. TRBV21-1 constitutes a pseudogene. This CDR3 contains 17 residues. CDR3 amino acids: CASSKPRTRELTYEQYF. The CDR3 DNA reads TGTGCCAGCAGCAAACCCCGGACGCGGGAGCTTACCTACGAGCAGTACTTC.

This clone has a handful of counts. This sequence joins TRBV18 and TRBJ1-5; D not certain. Trimming pared 3 bases from V and 1 base from J, leaving 10 bases between. CDR1 and CDR2 (germline): KGHSH, LQKENI. CDR3 length: 15 residues. The DNA for the CDR3 is TGTGCCAGCTCACCTGAGATGGGCAGCAATCAGCCCCAGCATTTT. Translated, it gives CASSPEMGSNQPQHF.

The chain joins TRBV4-3 to TRBJ2-3; tentatively, D is TRBD2 (5 bases). The CDR3 contains 17 residues. Germline V gene data show CDR1 as LGHNA and CDR2 as YSLEER. V lost 0 bases to trimming and J lost 0 bases, with 13 bases between them. The CDR3 is CASSQDTGIPSTDTQYF. The CDR3 DNA sequence: TGCGCCAGCAGCCAAGATACCGGGATACCTAGCACAGATACGCAGTATTTT.

The chain joins TRBV28 to TRBJ2-7; TRBD2 matches at 13 bases. V lost 6 bases to trimming and J lost 6 bases; unmatched junction nucleotides: 11. Germline CDR1 reads MDHEN; CDR2 reads SYDVKM. This CDR3 spans 16 amino acids. The CDR3 sequence is CASRRTSGSRSGEQYF. CDR3 DNA: TGTGCCAGCAGGCGGACTAGCGGGAGTCGAAGTGGCGAGCAGTACTTC. Full variable domain (rest looked up from reference TRBV28 and TRBJ2-7): DVKVTQSSRYLVKRTGEKVFLECVQDMDHENMFWYRQDPGLGLRLIYFSYDVKMKEKGDIPEGYSVSREKKERFSLILESASTNQTSMYLCASRRTSGSRSGEQYFGPGTRLTVT.

The CDR3 spells CASSLAGGPTEAFF. CDR3 sequence (DNA): TGTGCCAGCAGCTTAGCAGGGGGGCCCACTGAAGCTTTCTTT. The rearrangement links TRBV7-2 to TRBJ1-1; a possible D gene is TRBD1 (6 bases). Trimming removed 0 bases at V and 4 bases at J, with 9 bases between. This CDR3 is 14 amino acids long. Germline CDR1 is SGHTA and CDR2 is FQGNSA.

This clone was counted once. The sample holds other DNA sequences that translate to the same CDR3. The V call is TRBV7-2, the J call TRBJ1-1, with 7 bases matching TRBD1. V shed 3 bases, J shed 5 bases, and the junction held 6 bases outside the gene matches. CDR1 is SGHTA, CDR2 FQGNSA, per germline. The CDR3 is 14 amino acids. This CDR3 reads CASSFQGDSTEAFF. As DNA, the CDR3 is TGTGCCAGCAGCTTCCAGGGGGATTCTACTGAAGCTTTCTTT.

The chain is built from TRBV6-1 and TRBJ2-3; D is undetermined. Trimming removed 6 bases at V and 0 bases at J, with 7 bases between. The length of the CDR3 is 13 residues. CDR1 MNHNS and CDR2 SASEGT come from the germline V gene. DNA of the CDR3: TGTGCCAGCAGGCTGAGTAGCACAGATACGCAGTATTTT. Its translation is CASRLSSTDTQYF.

The chain uses TRBV2 and TRBJ2-7; D unclear. Trimming took 1 base from V and 4 from J, leaving 5 bases between them. Per the germline V gene, CDR1 is SNHLY and CDR2 is FYNNEI. This CDR3 contains 12 residues. The CDR3 reads CASSEGGYEQYF. In nucleotides, the CDR3 is TGTGCCAGCAGTGAAGGGGGATACGAGCAGTACTTC.

This clone was recorded once. The chain joins TRBV5-8 to TRBJ2-3, with 9 bases aligning to TRBD2. CDR1 SGHTS and CDR2 YDEGEE come from the germline V gene. The CDR3 sequence is 14 residues long. After removal of 4 bases from V and 5 bases from J, the junction contained 5 bases not matched to a gene. This chain's CDR3 is CASSRAGGEDTQYF. The CDR3 DNA is TGTGCCAGCAGCCGAGCGGGAGGTGAAGATACGCAGTATTTT.

The CDR3 bases are TGTGCCAGCATTCTGAGGATTCGGACAATTCAAGAGACCCAGTACTTC. This encodes CASILRIRTIQETQYF. The chain uses TRBV2 and TRBJ2-5; D is possibly TRBD1 (5 bases). V lost 7 bases to trimming and J lost 2 bases, with 20 bases between them. Germline assignment: CDR1 SNHLY and CDR2 FYNNEI. The length of the CDR3 is 16 residues.

The rearrangement uses TRBV18 and TRBJ1-1; possible D gene TRBD1, 6 bases. There are 14 residues in the CDR3. The germline CDR1 and CDR2 sequences are KGHSH and LQKENI. V was cut by 2 bases and J by 7 bases, with 14 bases left in between. CDR3 loop: CASSPLQGSHEAFF. The CDR3 DNA reads as TGTGCCAGCTCACCATTACAGGGCTCCCATGAAGCTTTCTTT. The variable domain in full, completed from reference TRBV18 and TRBJ1-1, reads NAGVMQNPRHLVRRRGQEARLRCSPMKGHSHVYWYRQLPEEGLKFMVYLQKENIIDESGMPKERFSAEFPKEGPSILRIQQVVRGDSAAYFCASSPLQGSHEAFFGQGTRLTVV.

This clone has only a few counts. The chain couples TRBV30 to TRBJ2-7; 8 nucleotides match TRBD2. The CDR3 consists of 19 residues. V shed 1 base and J 2 bases; nucleotides not matched to a gene: 19. Germline CDR1 reads GTSNPN; CDR2 reads SVGIG (reference sequence). The CDR3 DNA sequence: TGTGCCTGGAGTGCTTCCGTTCTAGCGGGCCACGGCGGGCCCTACGAGCAGTACTTC. This translates into CAWSASVLAGHGGPYEQYF. Filled out from reference TRBV30 and TRBJ2-7, the complete variable domain reads SQTIHQWPATLVQPVGSPLSLECTVEGTSNPNLYWYRQAAGRGLQLLFYSVGIGQISSEVPQNLSASRPQDRQFILSSKKLLLSDSGFYLCAWSASVLAGHGGPYEQYFGPGTRLTVT.

The chain carries TRBV19 and TRBJ2-5; tentative D call: TRBD2 (5 bases). Germline CDR1 is LNHDA and CDR2 is SQIVND (reference sequence). The CDR3 runs to 14 residues. Trimming removed 2 bases at V and 5 bases at J, with 12 bases between. The chain's CDR3 is CASSIRRGTETQYF. DNA of the CDR3: TGTGCCAGTAGTATACGACGGGGTACGGAGACCCAGTACTTC.

V gene TRBV7-2 combines with J gene TRBJ2-1, with D perhaps TRBD1 (5 bases). V dropped 5 bases and J dropped 5 bases, with 19 bases sitting between them. Germline assignment: CDR1 SGHTA and CDR2 FQGNSA. CDR3 length: 16 amino acids. The CDR3 spells CASSPGPARVDNEQFF. Here the CDR3 DNA reads TGTGCCAGCAGCCCAGGGCCTGCTCGCGTGGACAATGAGCAGTTCTTC.